These 7 T cell receptor beta chains originate from one sample sequenced in a study of regulatory T cells in long-lasting Graves disease (dated by TCRdb to about 2021). The time point label, as the study defines it: newly diagnosed GD, antithyroid drugs for less than 3 months. For both TCR sequencing and RNA sequencing, RNA was extracted from PBMCs using TRIzol. The library relied on multiplex PCR. TCRdb shows the sequencer as Illumina HiSeq 4000. TCR beta libraries were built with iRepertoire HTBI primers and Arm-PCR amplification of CDR3 regions. Using fastp at Q25 and MiXCR, TCRdb reprocessed the public reads and kept productive beta chains. Duplicate CDR3 protein sequences are folded into a single record with the most common DNA and genes. In all, the sample holds around 500,000 distinct CDR3 sequences, and approximately 13% of those were seen once. The ten biggest clones cover roughly 10% of the sample.

The same data also went into a second study, on T cells in Graves' hyperthyroidism and ophthalmopathy.

The source was peripheral blood mononuclear cells (PBMCs), collected at new diagnosis, from a patient treated with antithyroid drugs. The receptors come from a young man with Graves disease. Donor details come from another sample of the same person, matched by shared clones.

CDR3 in DNA: TGTGCCAGTCAAGGGGGCCTTTACGGCTATGGCTACACCTTC. Translating gives CASQGGLYGYGYTF. The chain joins TRBV19 to TRBJ1-2; TRBD1 matches at 7 bases. This CDR3 comprises 14 residues. From germline, CDR1 is LNHDA and CDR2 SQIVND (reference sequence). V shed 8 bases and J 4 bases; nucleotides not matched to a gene: 10.

The chain joins TRBV9 to TRBJ2-7; possible D gene TRBD1, 5 bases. The germline gives CDR1 SGDLS, CDR2 YYNGEE. This CDR3 has 13 residues. V shed 2 bases and J shed 7 bases, with 13 bases lying between them. CDR3 in amino acids: CASSVDQGREQYF. CDR3 nucleotide sequence: TGTGCCAGCAGCGTGGACCAGGGCCGGGAGCAGTACTTC.

This chain joins TRBV30 and TRBJ2-7; the D gene is possibly TRBD2 (6 bases). The CDR3 consists of 12 residues. V was clipped by 3 bases and J by 7 bases, with 13 bases between them. Looked up from germline, CDR1 is GTSNPN and CDR2 is SVGIG (reference sequence). The CDR3 DNA is TGTGCCTGGAGGGACTACCGCTTAGAGCAGTACTTC. As protein: CAWRDYRLEQYF.

With regard to this clonotype: This may be a read error, as it is one base from a much larger clone. This chain links TRBV6-1 with TRBJ2-1; TRBD1 matches 10 bases. Germline CDR1 and CDR2: MNHNS and SASEGT. The CDR3 has 15 amino acids. The CDR3 loop reads CASSPGTGANNEQSF. The CDR3 coding sequence is TGTGCCAGCAGTCCCGGGACAGGGGCAAACAATGAGCAGTCCTTC.

The chain combines TRBV30 with TRBJ1-1; the D gene is possibly TRBD1 (6 bases). This CDR3 comprises 13 residues. Germline CDR1 GTSNPN, CDR2 SVGIG (reference sequence). The V gene lost 4 bases and the J gene lost 5 bases, with 14 bases spanning the gap. For the CDR3, the DNA is TGTGCCTGGAAGGCAGGGGTGGGGACTGAAGCTTTCTTT. It specifies CAWKAGVGTEAFF.

The V gene is TRBV20-1, the J gene TRBJ1-2; unclear D gene. Germline values: CDR1 DFQATT, CDR2 SNEGSKA (reference sequence). The CDR3 is made up of 14 amino acids. Trimming took off 0 bases at V and 7 bases at J, with 15 bases between the two ends. This CDR3 is CSARDSTGGFGYTF. The CDR3 DNA reads as TGCAGTGCTAGAGATAGTACGGGAGGGTTTGGCTACACCTTC.

Many counts were recorded for this clonotype. The chain combines TRBV9 with TRBJ1-3, with 8 bases that match TRBD1. From germline, CDR1 is SGDLS and CDR2 YYNGEE. The V and J ends lost 4 bases and 0 bases, in that order; junction bases with no gene match: 6. The CDR3 runs to 16 residues. CDR3 sequence: CASSTGQGPSGNTIYF. CDR3 nucleotides: TGTGCCAGCAGCACAGGACAGGGTCCCTCTGGAAACACCATATATTTT. The full variable domain, its missing parts supplied by reference TRBV9 and TRBJ1-3, is DSGVTQTPKHLITATGQRVTLRCSPRSGDLSVYWYQQSLDQGLQFLIQYYNGEERAKGNILERFSAQQFPDLHSELNLSSLELGDSALYFCASSTGQGPSGNTIYFGEGSWLTVV.